This is a list of T cell receptor beta chains from one sample in a study of lymphopenia after photon versus proton radiotherapy. Clones were read by immunoSEQ multiplex PCR, and TCRdb kept only the in-frame ones, dropping some. This sample has 20,000 to 25,000 clones, with approximately 90% found just once. Sequences were derived from peripheral blood, sampled from a patient treated with proton-based radiotherapy. These receptors came from an elderly man with esophageal cancer. The CDR3 runs from the conserved cysteine through the conserved F or W. D genes are given only for firm matches. Clone size appears in some rows only: once, few, many, or a class for an expanded clone.

NA	TRBV19	NA	14	TRBJ2-1	CASHPRDGRNEQFF	TGTGCCAGTCACCCCCGGGACGGACGGAATGAGCAGTTCTTC
TRBD1	TRBV5-1	once	16	TRBJ1-4	CASSSAPGTGEEKLFF	TGCGCCAGCAGCTCCGCGCCCGGGACAGGGGAGGAAAAACTGTTTTTT
NA	TRBV7-9	NA	15	TRBJ1-1	CASSAFSIYDTEAFF	TGTGCCAGCAGCGCTTTTAGCATTTATGACACTGAAGCTTTCTTT
NA	TRBV6-6	NA	14	TRBJ2-2	CASSPSVRGGELFF	TGTGCCAGCAGTCCCTCGGTGAGGGGCGGGGAGCTGTTTTTT
NA	TRBV27	NA	13	TRBJ2-7	CASSLTGLYEQYF	TGTGCCAGCAGTTTAACAGGGTTGTACGAGCAGTACTTC
NA	TRBV6-1	NA	15	TRBJ1-5	CASSDAGADYQPQHF	TGTGCCAGCAGTGATGCGGGGGCGGATTATCAGCCCCAGCATTTT
TRBD1	TRBV9	once	15	TRBJ1-4	CASSVVGTADEKLFF	TGTGCCAGCAGCGTAGTTGGGACAGCCGATGAAAAACTGTTTTTT
NA	TRBV19	NA	17	TRBJ2-3	CASSANRQTISTDTQYF	TGTGCCAGTAGTGCCAATCGACAGACCATTAGCACAGATACGCAGTATTTT
NA	TRBV18	NA	13	TRBJ1-5	CASSPMDNQPQHF	TGTGCCAGCTCACCCATGGACAATCAGCCCCAGCATTTT
NA	TRBV4-2	NA	18	TRBJ1-6	CASSQDPSDISYNSPLHF	TGTGCCAGCAGCCAAGATCCTTCAGATATCTCCTATAATTCACCCCTCCACTTT
NA	TRBV28	NA	14	TRBJ1-4	CASNGGGVREKLFF	TGTGCCAGCAATGGGGGGGGAGTAAGGGAAAAACTGTTTTTT
NA	TRBV29-1	NA	12	TRBJ1-1	CSVGRSTEEAFF	TGCAGCGTTGGAAGGTCGACAGAGGAAGCTTTCTTT
NA	TRBV18	NA	13	TRBJ1-4	CASSPGMGEKLFF	TGTGCCAGCTCACCCGGCATGGGGGAAAAACTGTTTTTT
NA	TRBV20-1	NA	11	TRBJ1-1	CSASLREGAFF	TGCAGTGCTAGTTTGAGGGAAGGAGCTTTCTTT
NA	TRBV19	NA	19	TRBJ2-5	CASIPPGPTTQGGQETQYF	TGTGCCAGTATTCCACCGGGACCGACTACCCAAGGGGGCCAAGAGACCCAGTACTTC